This T cell receptor beta chain was profiled in a study of cytomegalovirus exposure and HLA in healthy donors. General observations from the study: Most subjects' HLA-A and HLA-B alleles were reportedly predicted from TCR beta sequences. Earlier analysis found most TCR beta V segments productive about 90% or about 30% of the time.

There are 16 residues in the CDR3. In germline, CDR1 is MDHEN, CDR2 SYDVKM. The V gene lost 3 bases and the J gene lost 8 bases, with 20 bases spanning the gap. PCR involved 60 Vbeta and 13 Jbeta primers. The repertoire was sequenced with immunoSEQ multiplex PCR; TCRdb's copy has only in-frame clones and lacks some. Among about 110,000 clones listed, approximately 81% were seen once. Healthy individuals who donated bone marrow served as the donors. With respect to this clone: Antigen unknown.

V and J are TRBV28 and TRBJ2-1, with D perhaps TRBD2 (5 bases). The TCR comes from a woman between 18 and 29 years old in good health and CMV-seropositive. Sequencing used PBMCs. The CDR3 sequence: CASSFSRGLASHEQFF. The CDR3, as DNA: TGTGCCAGCAGTTTTTCCCGCGGGCTAGCATCCCATGAGCAGTTCTTC.